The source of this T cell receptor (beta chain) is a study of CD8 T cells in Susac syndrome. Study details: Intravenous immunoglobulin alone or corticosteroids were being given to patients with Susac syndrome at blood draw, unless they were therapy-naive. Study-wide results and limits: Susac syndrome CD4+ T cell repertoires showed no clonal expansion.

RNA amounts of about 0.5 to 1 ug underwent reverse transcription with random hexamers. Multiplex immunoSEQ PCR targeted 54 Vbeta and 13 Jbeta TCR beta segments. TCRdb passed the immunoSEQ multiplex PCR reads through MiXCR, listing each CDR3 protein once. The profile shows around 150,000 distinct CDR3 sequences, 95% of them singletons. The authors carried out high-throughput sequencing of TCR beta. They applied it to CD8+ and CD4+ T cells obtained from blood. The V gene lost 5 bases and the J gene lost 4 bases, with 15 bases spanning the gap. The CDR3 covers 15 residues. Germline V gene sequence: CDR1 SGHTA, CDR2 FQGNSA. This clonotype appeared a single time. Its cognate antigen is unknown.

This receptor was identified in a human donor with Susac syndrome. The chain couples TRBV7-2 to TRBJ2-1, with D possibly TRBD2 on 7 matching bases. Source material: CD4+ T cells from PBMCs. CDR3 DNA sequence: TGTGCCAGCAGCATAGGGGGGGGAGGATACAATGAGCAGTTCTTC. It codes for CASSIGGGGYNEQFF.